This T cell receptor (beta chain) was identified during a study of radiation and T cells in renal cell carcinoma (TCRdb year 2020). With respect to the entire study: In total, 50 or so samples, comprising 26 tumors and some 27 peripheral blood samples, were subjected to TCR beta sequencing. The final blood draw was performed at 4 weeks after radiation, at the same time as nephrectomy. Across all 50 or so samples, several million unique CDR3 nucleotide sequences encoding 2 million to 3 million unique CDR3 amino acid sequences were identified. The investigation overall reported the following: Because no pretreatment tumor biopsies were available, whether clonotypes were present in the tumor at baseline could not be determined. Blood repertoire dynamics were not followed beyond 4 weeks after treatment. Because the trial had a single-armed design, the trial could not examine how radiation dose or scheduling affected the TCR repertoire. In blood, the top tumor clonotypes increased between baseline and 2 weeks post-radiation and then shrank by 4 weeks, which suggests that tumor-resident clones expanded only transiently.

Of note for this clone: Its antigen is currently not known. No clone much larger than this one lies a single base away; base qualities are absent.

The immunoSEQ kit was used, according to the manufacturer's recommendations, to generate TCR beta libraries from genomic DNA. To prepare the libraries, a first multiplex PCR with proprietary primers was run, followed by a second PCR that added unique barcodes, and a bead cleanup was done after each round. A positive control reaction and a negative control reaction, both provided in the kit, were run with every batch of samples. The final libraries were assessed on an Agilent 4200 TapeStation D1000 ScreenTape, pooled by volume, and quantified by qPCR. An Illumina NextSeq500 fitted with a MidOutput 150-cycle cartridge performed the sequencing, running 156 Read1 cycles and 15 Index1 cycles with the kit's custom primers. The pooled library was loaded at around 1 pM, and approximately 19% PhiX control was spiked in. The paper's data handling went like this. Vendor-processed data were analyzed in R, with a clonotype defined as all T cells sharing the same CDR3 nucleotide sequence. In the clone abundance analyses, frequencies were normalized to the 10,000 most abundant clones in each sample. Public T cell clones, averaging fewer than five per sample, were removed before analysis. Tumor-enriched and baseline blood-enriched clonotypes were defined by at least a 32-fold difference in abundance between compartments. A beta-binomial differential abundance model was applied to find clonotypes that expanded or contracted between blood time points. Tumor-blood repertoire similarity was measured with the Baroni-Urbani and Buser coefficient, and groups were compared using two-tailed Wilcoxon tests in R. TCRdb provides this immuneACCESS table in a form limited to in-frame rearrangements. Some clones are lacking; in checked studies, under half of them reflect an unresolved V gene, and why the rest are absent is not known. That table supplies the V and J calls and clone size; D and trimming were determined from the DNA. This sample gives around 170,000 clones in total; roughly nine tenths of them show up just once. Approximately 10% of the sample comes from the top ten.

The sample's time point label is to be understood as: blood 4 weeks post-SBRT, at nephrectomy. The treatment or condition label, as the study defines it: 15 Gy SBRT to primary tumor, nephrectomy 4 weeks later. Samples came from a clinical trial, in which primary renal cell carcinomas received 15 Gy stereotactic body radiation therapy followed by nephrectomy 4 weeks later. To track tumor-enriched clonotypes, serial peripheral blood was sampled from radiation-treated patients at baseline and at 2 weeks and 4 weeks after SBRT. All patients had renal cell carcinoma with clear cell pathology. The QIAamp DNA Blood Mini Kit (Qiagen) was used to prepare genomic DNA for TCR sequencing. Samples were included in the analyses only if all quality control checks were passed. The germline ends are 12 bases apart after V is trimmed by 5 bases and J by 1 base. The germline V gene encodes CDR1 LNHDA and CDR2 SQIVND (reference sequence). Including cysteine and phenylalanine, the CDR3 has 14 amino acids. The sequence is cut down to CDR3 DNA, 42 bases in frame from base 1.

This clonotype originated in a woman between 45 and 60 years old with renal cell carcinoma. Sample: blood, taken from a patient whose treatment included radiotherapy and nephrectomy. The rearranged segments are TRBV19 and TRBJ2-7; tentative D gene TRBD1, with 5 bases matching. The sequenced DNA: TGTGCCAGTAGTCACGGACACACATCCTACGAGCAGTACTTC. Translation gives CASSHGHTSYEQYF. The variable domain in full, with residues beyond the CDR3 obtained from the reference TRBV19 and TRBJ2-7 genes, is DGGITQSPKYLFRKEGQNVTLSCEQNLNHDAMYWYRQDPGQGLRLIYYSQIVNDFQKGDIAEGYSVSREKKESFPLTVTSAQKNPTAFYLCASSHGHTSYEQYFGPGTRLTVT.